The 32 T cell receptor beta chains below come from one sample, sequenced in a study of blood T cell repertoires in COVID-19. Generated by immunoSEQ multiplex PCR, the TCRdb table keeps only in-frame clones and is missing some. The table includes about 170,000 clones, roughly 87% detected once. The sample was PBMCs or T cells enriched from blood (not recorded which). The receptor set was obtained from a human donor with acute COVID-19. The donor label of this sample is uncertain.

The CDR3 loop reads CASSLGLAGGLHKNIQYF. For the CDR3, the DNA is TGTGCCAGCAGCTTAGGTCTAGCGGGGGGGCTACACAAAAACATTCAGTACTTC. This sequence joins TRBV7-9 and TRBJ2-4; 12 bases match TRBD2. With 1 base clipped from V and 3 bases from J, the junction kept 7 bases outside the gene matches. The CDR3 sequence is 18 residues long. Germline V CDR1 and CDR2: SEHNR, FQNEAQ (reference sequence).

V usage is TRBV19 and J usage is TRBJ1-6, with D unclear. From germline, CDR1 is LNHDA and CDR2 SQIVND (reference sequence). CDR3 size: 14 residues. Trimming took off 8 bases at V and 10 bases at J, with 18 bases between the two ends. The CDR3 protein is CASRFSGPSSPLHF. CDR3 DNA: TGTGCCAGTCGCTTTTCCGGTCCGAGCTCACCCCTCCACTTT.

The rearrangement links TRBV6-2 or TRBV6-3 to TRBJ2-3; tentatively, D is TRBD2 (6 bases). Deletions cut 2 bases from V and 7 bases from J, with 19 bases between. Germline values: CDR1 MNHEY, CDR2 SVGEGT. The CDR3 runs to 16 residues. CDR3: CASSYAVLAASYTQYF. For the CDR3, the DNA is TGTGCCAGCAGTTACGCGGTTTTAGCGGCTTCTTATACGCAGTATTTT.

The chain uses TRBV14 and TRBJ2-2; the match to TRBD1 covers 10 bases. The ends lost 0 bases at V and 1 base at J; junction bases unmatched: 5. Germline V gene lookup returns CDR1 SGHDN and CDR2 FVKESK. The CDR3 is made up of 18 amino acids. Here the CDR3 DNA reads TGTGCCAGCAGCCAAGATTTCCGGACAGGGGGGAACACCGGGGAGCTGTTTTTT. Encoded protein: CASSQDFRTGGNTGELFF.

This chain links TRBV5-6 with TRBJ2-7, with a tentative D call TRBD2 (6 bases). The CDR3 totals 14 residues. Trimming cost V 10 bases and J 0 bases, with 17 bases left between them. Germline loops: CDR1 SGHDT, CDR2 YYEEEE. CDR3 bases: TGTGCCTCCTTCGCGGGGAGACTCTCCTACGAGCAGTACTTC. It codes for CASFAGRLSYEQYF.

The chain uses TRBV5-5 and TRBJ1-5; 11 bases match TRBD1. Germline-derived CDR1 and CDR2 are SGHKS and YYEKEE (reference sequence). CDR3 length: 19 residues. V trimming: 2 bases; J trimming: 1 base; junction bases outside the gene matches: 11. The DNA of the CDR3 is TGTGCCAGCAGCTTATATGACCGGGACAGGGGGGTGAGCAATCAGCCCCAGCATTTT. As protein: CASSLYDRDRGVSNQPQHF.

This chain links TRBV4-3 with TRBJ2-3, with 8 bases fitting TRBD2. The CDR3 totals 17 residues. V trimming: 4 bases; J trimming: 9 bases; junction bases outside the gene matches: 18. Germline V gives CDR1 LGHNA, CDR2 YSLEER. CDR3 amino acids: CASSRTLLAGPTETQYF. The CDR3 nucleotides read TGCGCCAGCAGCCGGACTCTCCTAGCGGGTCCGACCGAAACGCAGTATTTT.

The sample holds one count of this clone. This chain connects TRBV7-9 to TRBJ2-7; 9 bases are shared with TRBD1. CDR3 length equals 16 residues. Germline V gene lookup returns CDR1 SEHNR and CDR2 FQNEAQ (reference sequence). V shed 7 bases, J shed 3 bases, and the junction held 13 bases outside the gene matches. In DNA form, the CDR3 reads TGTGCCAGCACCGGGGGTTGGAGGGACAGGGTCTACGAGCAGTACTTC. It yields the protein CASTGGWRDRVYEQYF.

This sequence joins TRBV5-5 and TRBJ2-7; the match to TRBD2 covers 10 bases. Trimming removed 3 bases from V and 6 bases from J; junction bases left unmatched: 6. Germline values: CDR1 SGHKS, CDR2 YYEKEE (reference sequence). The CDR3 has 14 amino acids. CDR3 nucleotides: TGTGCCAGCAGCTACAGCGGGGGGGCCCCCGAGCAGTACTTC. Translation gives CASSYSGGAPEQYF. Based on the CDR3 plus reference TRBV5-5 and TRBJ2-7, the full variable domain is DAGVTQSPTHLIKTRGQQVTLRCSPISGHKSVSWYQQVLGQGPQFIFQYYEKEERGRGNFPDRFSARQFPNYSSELNVNALLLGDSALYLCASSYSGGAPEQYFGPGTRLTVT.

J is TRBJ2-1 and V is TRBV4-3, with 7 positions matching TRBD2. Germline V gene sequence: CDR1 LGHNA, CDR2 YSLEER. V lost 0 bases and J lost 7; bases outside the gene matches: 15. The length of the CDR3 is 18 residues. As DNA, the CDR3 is TGCGCCAGCAGCCAAGAATCAAGCGGGGCCCTCGGATGGAATGAGCAGTTCTTC. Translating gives CASSQESSGALGWNEQFF.

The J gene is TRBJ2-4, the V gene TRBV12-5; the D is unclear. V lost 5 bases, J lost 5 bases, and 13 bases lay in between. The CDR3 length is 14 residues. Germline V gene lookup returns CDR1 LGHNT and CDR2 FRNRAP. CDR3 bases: TGTGCTAGTGGTAGGCTGGTAGGAGAAAACATTCAGTACTTC. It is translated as CASGRLVGENIQYF.

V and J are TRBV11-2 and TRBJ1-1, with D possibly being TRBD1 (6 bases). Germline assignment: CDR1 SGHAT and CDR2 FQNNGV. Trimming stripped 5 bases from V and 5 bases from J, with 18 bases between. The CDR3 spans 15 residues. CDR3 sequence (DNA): TGTGCCAGCAGCCCTGGCGCGGGGGCGTGGACTGAAGCTTTCTTT. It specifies CASSPGAGAWTEAFF.

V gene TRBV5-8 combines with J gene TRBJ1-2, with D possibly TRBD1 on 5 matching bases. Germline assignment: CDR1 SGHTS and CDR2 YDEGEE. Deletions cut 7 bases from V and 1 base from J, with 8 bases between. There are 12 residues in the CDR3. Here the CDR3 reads CASARGNYGYTF. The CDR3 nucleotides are TGTGCCAGCGCAAGGGGTAACTATGGCTACACCTTC.

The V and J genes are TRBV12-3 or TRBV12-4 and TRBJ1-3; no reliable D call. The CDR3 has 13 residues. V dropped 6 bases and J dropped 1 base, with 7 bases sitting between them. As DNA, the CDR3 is TGTGCCAGCAGGTCTCTGTCTGGAAACACCATATATTTT. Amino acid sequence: CASRSLSGNTIYF.

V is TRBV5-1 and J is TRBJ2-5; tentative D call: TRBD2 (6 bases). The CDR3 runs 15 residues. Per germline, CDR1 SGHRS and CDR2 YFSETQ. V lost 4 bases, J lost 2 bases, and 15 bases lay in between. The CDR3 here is CASSGGGGAQETQYF. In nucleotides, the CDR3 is TGCGCCAGCAGCGGGGGTGGAGGGGCGCAAGAGACCCAGTACTTC.

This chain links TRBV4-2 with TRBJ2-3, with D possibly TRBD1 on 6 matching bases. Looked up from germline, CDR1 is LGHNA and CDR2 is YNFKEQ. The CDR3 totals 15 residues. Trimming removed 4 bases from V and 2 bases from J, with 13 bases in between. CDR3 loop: CASSPEQGYTDTQYF. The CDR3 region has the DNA TGTGCCAGCAGCCCTGAACAGGGCTACACAGATACGCAGTATTTT.

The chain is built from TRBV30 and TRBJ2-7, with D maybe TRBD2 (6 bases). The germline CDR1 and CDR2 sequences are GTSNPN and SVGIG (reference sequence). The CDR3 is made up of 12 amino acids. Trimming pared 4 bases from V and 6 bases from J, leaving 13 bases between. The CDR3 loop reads CAWTRGSLEQYF. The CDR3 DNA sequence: TGTGCCTGGACCCGGGGGTCCCTCGAGCAGTACTTC. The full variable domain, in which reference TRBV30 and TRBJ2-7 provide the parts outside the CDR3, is SQTIHQWPATLVQPVGSPLSLECTVEGTSNPNLYWYRQAAGRGLQLLFYSVGIGQISSEVPQNLSASRPQDRQFILSSKKLLLSDSGFYLCAWTRGSLEQYFGPGTRLTVT.

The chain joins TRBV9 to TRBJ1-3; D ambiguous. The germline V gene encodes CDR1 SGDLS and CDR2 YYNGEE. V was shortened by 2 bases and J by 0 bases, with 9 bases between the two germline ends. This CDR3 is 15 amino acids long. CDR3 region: CASSVDGSSGNTIYF. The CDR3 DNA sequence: TGTGCCAGCAGCGTCGACGGGAGCTCTGGAAACACCATATATTTT.

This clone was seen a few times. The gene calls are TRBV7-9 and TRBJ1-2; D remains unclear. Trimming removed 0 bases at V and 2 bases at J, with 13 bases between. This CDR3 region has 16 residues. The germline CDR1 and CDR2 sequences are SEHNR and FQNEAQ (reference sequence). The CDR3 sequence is CASSLALENWNYGYTF. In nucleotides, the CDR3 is TGTGCCAGCAGCTTAGCGCTTGAGAACTGGAACTATGGCTACACCTTC. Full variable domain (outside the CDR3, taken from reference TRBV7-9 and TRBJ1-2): DTGVSQNPRHKITKRGQNVTFRCDPISEHNRLYWYRQTLGQGPEFLTYFQNEAQLEKSRLLSDRFSAERPKGSFSTLEIQRTEQGDSAMYLCASSLALENWNYGYTFGSGTRLTVV.

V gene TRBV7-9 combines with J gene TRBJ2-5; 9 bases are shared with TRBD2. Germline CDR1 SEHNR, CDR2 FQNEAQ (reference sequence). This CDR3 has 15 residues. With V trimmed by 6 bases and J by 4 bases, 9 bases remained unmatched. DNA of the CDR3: TGTGCCAGCAGGAAAGCGGGGGGCCCCCCAGAGACCCAGTACTTC. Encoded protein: CASRKAGGPPETQYF.

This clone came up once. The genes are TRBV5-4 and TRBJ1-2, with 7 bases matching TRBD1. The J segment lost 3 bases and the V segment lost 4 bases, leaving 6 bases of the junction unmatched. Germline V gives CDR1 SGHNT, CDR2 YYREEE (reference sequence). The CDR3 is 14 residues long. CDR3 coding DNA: TGTGCCAGCAGCACACGACAGGGTTACTATGGCTACACCTTC. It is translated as CASSTRQGYYGYTF.

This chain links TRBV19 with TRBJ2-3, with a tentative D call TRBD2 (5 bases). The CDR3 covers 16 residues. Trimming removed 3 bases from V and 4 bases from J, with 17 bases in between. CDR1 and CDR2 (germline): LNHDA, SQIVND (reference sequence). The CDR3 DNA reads TGTGCCAGTAGTATGACGAGGAGGCCGCACGCAGATACGCAGTATTTT. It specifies CASSMTRRPHADTQYF.

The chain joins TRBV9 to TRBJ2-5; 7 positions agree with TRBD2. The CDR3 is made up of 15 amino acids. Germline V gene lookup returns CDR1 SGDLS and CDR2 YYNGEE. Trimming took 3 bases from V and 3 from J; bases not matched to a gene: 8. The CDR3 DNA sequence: TGTGCCAGCAGCGGGAGCCTTGGGGGGGAAGAGACCCAGTACTTC. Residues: CASSGSLGGEETQYF.

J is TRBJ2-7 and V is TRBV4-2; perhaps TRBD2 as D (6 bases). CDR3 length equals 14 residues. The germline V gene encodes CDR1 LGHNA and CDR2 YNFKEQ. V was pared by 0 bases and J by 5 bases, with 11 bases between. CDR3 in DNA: TGTGCCAGCAGCCAAGAGTCTAGCGCCCACGAGCAGTACTTC. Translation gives CASSQESSAHEQYF.

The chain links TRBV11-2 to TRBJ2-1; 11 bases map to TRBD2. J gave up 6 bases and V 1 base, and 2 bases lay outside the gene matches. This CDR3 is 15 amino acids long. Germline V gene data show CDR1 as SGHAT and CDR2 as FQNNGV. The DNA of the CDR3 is TGTGCCAGCAGCTTAGGACTAGCGGGGAGCAATGAGCAGTTCTTC. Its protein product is CASSLGLAGSNEQFF.

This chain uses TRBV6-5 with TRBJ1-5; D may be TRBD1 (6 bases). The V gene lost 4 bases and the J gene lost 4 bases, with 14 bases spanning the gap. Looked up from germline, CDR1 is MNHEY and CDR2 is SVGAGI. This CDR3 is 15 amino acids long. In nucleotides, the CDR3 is TGTGCCAGCAGTTCCCAGGGGTTGGGGAATCAGCCCCAGCATTTT. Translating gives CASSSQGLGNQPQHF.

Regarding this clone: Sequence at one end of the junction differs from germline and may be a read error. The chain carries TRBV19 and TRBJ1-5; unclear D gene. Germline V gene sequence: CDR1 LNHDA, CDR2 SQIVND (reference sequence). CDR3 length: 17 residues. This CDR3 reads CASSVDSGDYSNQPQHF. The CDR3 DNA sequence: TGTGCCAGTAGTGTAGACTCCGGAGATTATAGCAATCAGCCCCAGCATTTT.

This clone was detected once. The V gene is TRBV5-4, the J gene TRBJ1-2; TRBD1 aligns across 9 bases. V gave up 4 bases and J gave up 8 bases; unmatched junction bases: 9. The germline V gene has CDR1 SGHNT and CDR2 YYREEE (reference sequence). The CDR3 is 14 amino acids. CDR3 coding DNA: TGTGCCAGCAGCCCCGGACAGGGGTTATGGGGCTACACCTTC. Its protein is CASSPGQGLWGYTF.

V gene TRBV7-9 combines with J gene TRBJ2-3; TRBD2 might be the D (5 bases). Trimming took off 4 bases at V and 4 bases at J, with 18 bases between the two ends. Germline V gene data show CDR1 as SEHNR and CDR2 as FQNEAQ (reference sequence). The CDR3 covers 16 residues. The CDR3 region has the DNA TGTGCCAGCAGCTCTCCTCTTTCGGGGAGCCCAGATACGCAGTATTTT. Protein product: CASSSPLSGSPDTQYF.

The CDR3 bases are TGTGCCAGCAGCTCCGCTCCAGGTAATGAGCAGTTCTTC. Its translation is CASSSAPGNEQFF. V gene TRBV9 combines with J gene TRBJ2-1; D remains ambiguous. The CDR3 extends over 13 amino acids. V lost 4 bases and J lost 7, with 12 bases in between. Germline lookup yields CDR1 SGDLS and CDR2 YYNGEE.

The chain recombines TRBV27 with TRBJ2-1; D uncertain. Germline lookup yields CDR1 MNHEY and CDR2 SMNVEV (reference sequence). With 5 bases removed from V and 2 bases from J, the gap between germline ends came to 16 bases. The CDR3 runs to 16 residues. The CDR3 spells CASSPHDSTPYNEQFF. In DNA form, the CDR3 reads TGTGCCAGCAGTCCCCATGACTCTACTCCCTACAATGAGCAGTTCTTC.

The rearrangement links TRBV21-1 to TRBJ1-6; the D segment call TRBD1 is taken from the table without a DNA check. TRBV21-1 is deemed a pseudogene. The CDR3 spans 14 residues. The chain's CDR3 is CASSKPHRVPPLHF. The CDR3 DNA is TGTGCCAGCAGCAAACCCCACAGGGTTCCACCCCTCCACTTT.